Shown below are 14 T cell receptor beta chains from a single sample sequenced in a study of regulatory T cells in long-lasting Graves disease. Stated time point: persistent/refractory GD, antithyroid drugs over 5 years with positive TRAb. Researchers made the TCR library from RNA that was extracted from PBMCs. Both iRepertoire HTBI primers and Arm-PCR of CDR3 regions were used to build the TCR beta libraries. TCRdb recomputed calls from the multiplex PCR reads with MiXCR, one row per CDR3 protein. The data show about 290,000 distinct CDR3 sequences, with approximately 20% seen just once and roughly three fifths held by the top ten. Sequenced material: peripheral blood mononuclear cells (PBMCs), taken when the disease was refractory, from a patient treated with antithyroid drugs. The source of these receptors is a female donor with Graves disease.

The J gene is TRBJ2-1, the V gene TRBV3-1; TRBD2 agrees at 10 bases. V dropped 2 bases and J dropped 5; count of bases not matched to a gene: 0. Germline V gene lookup returns CDR1 LGHDT and CDR2 YNNKEL (reference sequence). This CDR3 comprises 14 residues. CDR3 bases: TGTGCCAGCAGCCAAAGCGGGAGGGACAATGAGCAGTTCTTC. Protein product: CASSQSGRDNEQFF.

This clonotype was observed many times. This chain links TRBV7-2 with TRBJ2-7; D might be TRBD2 (5 bases). There are 13 residues in the CDR3. The V gene lost 3 bases and the J gene lost 7 bases, with 13 bases spanning the gap. Germline V gene lookup returns CDR1 SGHTA and CDR2 FQGNSA. The CDR3 loop reads CASSFREQGEQYF. The DNA for the CDR3 is TGTGCCAGCAGCTTTCGGGAACAAGGAGAGCAGTACTTC.

J is TRBJ1-3 and V is TRBV13; D not certain. Trimming took 4 bases from V and 4 from J, leaving 17 bases between them. Germline V lookup: CDR1 PRHDT, CDR2 FYEKMQ (reference sequence). This CDR3 is 16 amino acids long. Written as DNA, the CDR3 is TGTGCCAGCAGCTCCTATGCACGGGAGTTCGGAAACACCATATATTTT. This codes for CASSSYAREFGNTIYF. Drawing the rest from reference TRBV13 and TRBJ1-3, the complete variable domain is AAGVIQSPRHLIKEKRETATLKCYPIPRHDTVYWYQQGPGQDPQFLISFYEKMQSDKGSIPDRFSAQQFSDYHSELNMSSLELGDSALYFCASSSYAREFGNTIYFGEGSWLTVV.

V is TRBV30 and J is TRBJ2-7; possibly TRBD1 or TRBD2 for D (5 bases each). V lost 5 bases, J lost 5 bases, and 10 bases lay in between. Germline V gene data show CDR1 as GTSNPN and CDR2 as SVGIG (reference sequence). The CDR3 has 11 residues. The CDR3 reads CAWGGDNEQYF. As DNA, the CDR3 is TGTGCCTGGGGGGGAGATAACGAGCAGTACTTC.

V is TRBV3-1 and J is TRBJ2-5; no reliable D call. The length of the CDR3 is 16 residues. With 1 base removed from V and 4 bases from J, the gap between germline ends came to 16 bases. CDR1 LGHDT and CDR2 YNNKEL come from the germline V gene (reference sequence). CDR3 protein: CASSQGSGLNGETQYF. The DNA for the CDR3 is TGTGCCAGCAGCCAAGGATCGGGCTTAAATGGAGAGACCCAGTACTTC.

With regard to this clonotype: This may come from a read error, since a much larger clone is one base off. The chain carries TRBV11-2 and TRBJ2-5, with 8 bases matching TRBD1. In germline, CDR1 is SGHAT, CDR2 FQNNGV. The CDR3 spans 15 residues. J lost 13 bases, V lost 3 bases, and 16 bases had no gene match. In DNA, the CDR3 is TGTGCCAGCAGCTTTGGGTCCCCCCGCACAGGGGGTCCGTACTTC. Amino acid sequence: CASSFGSPRTGGPYF.

In its sample, this clonotype was seen many times. The rearrangement uses TRBV28 and TRBJ1-1; the D gene is possibly TRBD1 (5 bases). Deletions cut 8 bases from V and 0 bases from J, with 10 bases between. Germline V gives CDR1 MDHEN, CDR2 SYDVKM. The CDR3 contains 13 residues. Here the CDR3 reads CASAEDMNTEAFF. The CDR3 nucleotides are TGTGCCAGCGCCGAGGACATGAACACTGAAGCTTTCTTT.

The chain employs TRBV7-6 and TRBJ1-5; D gene ambiguous. The CDR3 is 13 residues long. Germline V gene data show CDR1 as SGHVS and CDR2 as FNYEAQ. Trimming left V 5 bases short and J 7 bases short, with 12 bases between. CDR3 residues: CASSRWPGQPQHF. CDR3 DNA sequence: TGTGCCAGCAGCCGATGGCCGGGGCAGCCCCAGCATTTT.

CDR3 amino acids: CASSLGLRNQPQHF. The CDR3 DNA sequence: TGTGCCAGCAGCTTGGGACTCCGCAATCAGCCCCAGCATTTT. The chain links TRBV28 to TRBJ1-5, with D perhaps matching TRBD1 (5 bases). Per the germline V gene, CDR1 is MDHEN and CDR2 is SYDVKM. V lost 6 bases to trimming and J lost 2 bases, with 11 bases between them. The CDR3 sequence is 14 residues long.

This clonotype was observed at least ten times. This chain links TRBV28 with TRBJ2-5, with 7 bases that match TRBD2. The CDR3 runs to 15 residues. Looked up from germline, CDR1 is MDHEN and CDR2 is SYDVKM. The J segment lost 2 bases and the V segment lost 4 bases, leaving 7 bases of the junction unmatched. The CDR3 sequence: CASSSGTTNQETQYF. The CDR3 DNA follows: TGTGCCAGCAGTTCAGGGACTACGAATCAAGAGACCCAGTACTTC.

The genes are TRBV18 and TRBJ2-5; possible D gene TRBD1, 6 bases. V dropped 2 bases and J dropped 5 bases, with 6 bases sitting between them. Germline V gives CDR1 KGHSH, CDR2 LQKENI. There are 12 residues in the CDR3. This CDR3 reads CASSPTGETQYF. CDR3 nucleotide sequence: TGTGCCAGCTCACCAACAGGGGAGACCCAGTACTTC.

This clonotype has only a few counts. The chain combines TRBV5-1 with TRBJ1-1; a weak D match, TRBD1 (5 bases). The germline V and J ends were trimmed by 3 bases and 4 bases, with 13 bases remaining between them. From germline, CDR1 is SGHRS and CDR2 YFSETQ. This CDR3 is built from 14 residues. CDR3 coding DNA: TGCGCCAGCAGCTGGCGGGGGGGGACCACTGAAGCTTTCTTT. It codes for CASSWRGGTTEAFF.

This clonotype was detected many times. V is TRBV12-3 or TRBV12-4 and J is TRBJ2-7; 8 bases line up with TRBD2. J gave up 1 base and V 1 base, and 9 bases lay outside the gene matches. The CDR3 totals 17 residues. CDR3 sequence: CASSLGTGLALSYEQYF. The CDR3, as DNA: TGTGCCAGCAGTTTAGGAACCGGACTAGCATTATCCTACGAGCAGTACTTC.

This clonotype was recorded at least ten times. The chain uses TRBV11-1 and TRBJ2-5, with D possibly TRBD1 on 5 matching bases. The CDR3 is 15 amino acids. Germline lookup yields CDR1 SGHAT and CDR2 FQDESV (reference sequence). Trimming took 6 bases from V and 5 from J, leaving 19 bases between them. The CDR3: CASRASGATGETQYF. In DNA form, the CDR3 reads TGTGCCAGCAGAGCAAGTGGGGCAACTGGGGAGACCCAGTACTTC.